This T cell receptor (beta chain) was profiled in a study of T cells after yellow fever vaccination. The CDR3 spans 18 residues. Germline V CDR1 and CDR2: LGHNT, FRNRAP. With 9 bases clipped from V and 3 bases from J, the junction kept 12 bases outside the gene matches. This clonotype came up many times. TCRdb reprocessed the 5' RACE reads via MiXCR and lists one record per CDR3 protein. The sample consists of more than 300,000 distinct CDR3 sequences, around 4.4% of them appearing once. This chain joins TRBV12-5 and TRBJ2-2, with 14 bases aligning to TRBD2. The TCR comes from a man between 18 and 35 years old who received the YFV17D yellow fever vaccine. The specimen was PBMCs, collected 15 days after the yellow fever booster vaccination. The DNA of the CDR3 is TGTGCTAGGCCCGGGACTAGCGGGGGCAAAGAGTACACCGGGGAGCTGTTTTTT. It is translated as CARPGTSGGKEYTGELFF.